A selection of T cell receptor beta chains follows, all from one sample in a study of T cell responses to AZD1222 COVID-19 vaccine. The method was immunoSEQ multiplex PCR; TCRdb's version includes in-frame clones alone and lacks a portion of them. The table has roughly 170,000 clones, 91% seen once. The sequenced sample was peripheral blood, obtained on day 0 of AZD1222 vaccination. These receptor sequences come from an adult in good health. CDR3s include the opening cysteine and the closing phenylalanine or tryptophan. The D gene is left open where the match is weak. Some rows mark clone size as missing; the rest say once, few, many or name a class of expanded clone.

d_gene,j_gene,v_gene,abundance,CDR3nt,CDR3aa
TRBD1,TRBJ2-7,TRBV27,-,TGTGCCAGCAGTTCGCCCCCTACAGGGGGCGCCTTTTCCTACGAGCAGTACTTC,CASSSPPTGGAFSYEQYF
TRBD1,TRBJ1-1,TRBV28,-,TGTGCCAGCAGTTCAGGGGGTATCACTGAAGCTTTCTTT,CASSSGGITEAFF
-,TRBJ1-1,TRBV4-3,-,TGCGCCAGCAGCCAAGCTTTCGGGGGGAACACTGAAGCTTTCTTT,CASSQAFGGNTEAFF
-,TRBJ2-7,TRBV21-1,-,TGTGCCAGCAGCAAAGAGGGTGGGCAGGGCACCTACGAGCAGTACTTC,CASSKEGGQGTYEQYF
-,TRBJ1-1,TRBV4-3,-,TGCGCCAGCAGCCAAGGAAGGGGTGAAGCTTTCTTT,CASSQGRGEAFF
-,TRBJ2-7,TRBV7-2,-,TGTGCCAGCAGCTTAGAGGTGGGGCGAGAGCAGTACTTC,CASSLEVGREQYF
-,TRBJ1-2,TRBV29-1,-,TGCAGCGTTGAAGATGGAACAGGTAGAGACTTC,CSVEDGTGRDF
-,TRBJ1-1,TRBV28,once,TGTGCCAGCAGTTTAGGAGCCGGGGCTTTCTTT,CASSLGAGAFF
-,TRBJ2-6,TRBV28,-,TGTGCCAGCAGTTTGGTCTTTGACTCTGGGGCCAACGTCCTGACTTTC,CASSLVFDSGANVLTF
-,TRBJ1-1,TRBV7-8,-,TGTGCCAGCAGTTTCCGTTTGCCCGGGGGGCGAACTGAAGCTTTCTTT,CASSFRLPGGRTEAFF
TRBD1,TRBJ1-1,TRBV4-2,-,TGTGCCAGCAGCCAGGGCCAGGGGGCGCCGGATACTGAAGCTTTCTTT,CASSQGQGAPDTEAFF
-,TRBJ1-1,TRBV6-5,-,TGTGCCAGCAGTTCCTTAGGGACTGATTCGAACACTGAAGCTTTCTTT,CASSSLGTDSNTEAFF
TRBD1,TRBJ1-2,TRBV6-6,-,TGTGCCAGCAGTTTCGCGGGACAGGGAGTATCGGGCTACACCTTC,CASSFAGQGVSGYTF
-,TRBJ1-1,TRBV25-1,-,TGTGCCAGCAGACCCCGGGGGGGATTGAACACTGAAGCTTTCTTT,CASRPRGGLNTEAFF
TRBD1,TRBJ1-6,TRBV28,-,TGTGCCAGCCAGGGACAGTATAATTCACCCCTCCACTTT,CASQGQYNSPLHF
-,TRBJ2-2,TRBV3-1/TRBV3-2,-,TGTGCCACGTTAGGAGGGAAGGCCGGGGAGCTGTTTTTT,CATLGGKAGELFF
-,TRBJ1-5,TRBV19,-,TGTGCCAGTAGTAGACGGGACCTCAATCAGCCCCAGCATTTT,CASSRRDLNQPQHF